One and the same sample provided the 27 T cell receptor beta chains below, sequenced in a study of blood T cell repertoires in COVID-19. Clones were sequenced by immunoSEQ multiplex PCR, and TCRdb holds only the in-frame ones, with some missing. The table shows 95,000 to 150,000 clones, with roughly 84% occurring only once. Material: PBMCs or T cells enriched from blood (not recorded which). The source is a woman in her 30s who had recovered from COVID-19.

CDR3 loop: CASSELPKSSYNEQFF. The CDR3 DNA sequence: TGTGCCAGCAGTGAATTACCCAAGAGCTCCTACAATGAGCAGTTCTTC. The chain couples TRBV6-1 to TRBJ2-1; D unclear. Germline V gene lookup returns CDR1 MNHNS and CDR2 SASEGT. V was pared by 2 bases and J by 0 bases, with 11 bases between. This CDR3 spans 16 amino acids.

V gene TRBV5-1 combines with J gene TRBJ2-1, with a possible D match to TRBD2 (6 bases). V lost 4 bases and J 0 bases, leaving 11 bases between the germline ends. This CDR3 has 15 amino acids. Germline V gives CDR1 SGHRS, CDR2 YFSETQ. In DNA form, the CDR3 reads TGCGCCAGCAGCCCCCTAGCGAGCTCCTACAATGAGCAGTTCTTC. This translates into CASSPLASSYNEQFF.

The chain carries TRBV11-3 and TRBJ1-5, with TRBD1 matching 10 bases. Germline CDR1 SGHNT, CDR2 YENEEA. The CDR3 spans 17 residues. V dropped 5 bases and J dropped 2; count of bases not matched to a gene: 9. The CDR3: CASSPHRDRGGNQPQHF. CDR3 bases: TGTGCCAGCAGCCCCCACCGGGACAGGGGAGGCAATCAGCCCCAGCATTTT.

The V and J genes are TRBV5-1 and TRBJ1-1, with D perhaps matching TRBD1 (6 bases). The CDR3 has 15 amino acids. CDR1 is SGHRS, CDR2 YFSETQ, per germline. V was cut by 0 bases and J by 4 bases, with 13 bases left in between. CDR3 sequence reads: CASSLAGGLGTEAFF. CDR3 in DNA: TGCGCCAGCAGCTTGGCCGGGGGGCTAGGCACTGAAGCTTTCTTT.

Written as DNA, the CDR3 is TGTGCCAGCAGTCACAGGGGGGCAGATACGCAGTATTTT. Translated, it gives CASSHRGADTQYF. The chain carries TRBV4-2 and TRBJ2-3; 8 nucleotides line up with TRBD1. Germline V CDR1 and CDR2: LGHNA, YNFKEQ. CDR3 length: 13 amino acids. J was trimmed by 4 bases and V by 6 bases; bases with no gene match: 3.

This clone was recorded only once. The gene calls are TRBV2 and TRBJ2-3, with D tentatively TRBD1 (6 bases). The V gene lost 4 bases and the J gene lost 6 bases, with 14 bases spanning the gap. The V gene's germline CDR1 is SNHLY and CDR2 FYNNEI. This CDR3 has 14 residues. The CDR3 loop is CASSVSRGRDTQYF. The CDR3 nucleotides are TGTGCCAGCAGTGTTTCCAGGGGCAGGGATACGCAGTATTTT.

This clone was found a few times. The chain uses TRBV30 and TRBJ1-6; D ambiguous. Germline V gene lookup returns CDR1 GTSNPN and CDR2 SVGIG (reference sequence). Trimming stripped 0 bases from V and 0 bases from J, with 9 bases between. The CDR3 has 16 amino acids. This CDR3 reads CAWSVSRSSYNSPLHF. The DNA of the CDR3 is TGTGCCTGGAGTGTAAGTCGGAGCTCCTATAATTCACCCCTCCACTTT.

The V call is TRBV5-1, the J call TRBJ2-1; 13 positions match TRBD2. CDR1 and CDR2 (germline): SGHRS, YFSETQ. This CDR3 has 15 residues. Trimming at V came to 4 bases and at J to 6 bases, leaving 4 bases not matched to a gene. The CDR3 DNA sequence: TGCGCCAGCAGCGGGGGACTAGCGGGATTCAATGAGCAGTTCTTC. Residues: CASSGGLAGFNEQFF.

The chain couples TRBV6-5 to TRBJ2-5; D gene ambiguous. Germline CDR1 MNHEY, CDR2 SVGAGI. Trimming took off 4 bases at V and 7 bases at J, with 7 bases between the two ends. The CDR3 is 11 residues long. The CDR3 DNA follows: TGTGCCAGCAGTTCCCCCGGGACCCAGTACTTC. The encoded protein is CASSSPGTQYF.

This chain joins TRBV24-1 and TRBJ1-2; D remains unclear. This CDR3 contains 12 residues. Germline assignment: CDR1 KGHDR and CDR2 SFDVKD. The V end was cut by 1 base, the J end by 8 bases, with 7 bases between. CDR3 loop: CATSDFREGYTF. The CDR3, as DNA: TGTGCCACCAGTGATTTCCGGGAAGGCTACACCTTC.

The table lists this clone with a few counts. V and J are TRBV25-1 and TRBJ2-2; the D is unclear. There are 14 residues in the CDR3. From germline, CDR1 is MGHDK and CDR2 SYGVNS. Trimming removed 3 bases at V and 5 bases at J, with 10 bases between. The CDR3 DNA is TGTGCCAGCAGTGACTTTGGAGTGACCGGGGAGCTGTTTTTT. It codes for CASSDFGVTGELFF.

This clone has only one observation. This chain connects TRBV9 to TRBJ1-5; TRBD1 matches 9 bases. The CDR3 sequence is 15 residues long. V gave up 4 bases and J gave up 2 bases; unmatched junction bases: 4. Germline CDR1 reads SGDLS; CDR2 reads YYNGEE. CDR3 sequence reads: CASSRTGEGNQPQHF. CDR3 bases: TGTGCCAGCAGCCGGACAGGGGAGGGCAATCAGCCCCAGCATTTT.

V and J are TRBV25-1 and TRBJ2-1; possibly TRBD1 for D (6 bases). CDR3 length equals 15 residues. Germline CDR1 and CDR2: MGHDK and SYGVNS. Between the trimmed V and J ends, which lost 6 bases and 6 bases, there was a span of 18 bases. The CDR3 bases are TGTGCCAGCAGGGGGCACAGGGTAGGTACCAATGAGCAGTTCTTC. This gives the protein CASRGHRVGTNEQFF.

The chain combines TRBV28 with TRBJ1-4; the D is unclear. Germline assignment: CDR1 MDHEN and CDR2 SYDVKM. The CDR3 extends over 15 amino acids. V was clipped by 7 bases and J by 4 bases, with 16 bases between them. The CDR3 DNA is TGTGCCAGCATCGCAGCGGAAGCCGGTAATGAAAAACTGTTTTTT. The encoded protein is CASIAAEAGNEKLFF. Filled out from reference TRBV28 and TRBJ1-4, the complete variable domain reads DVKVTQSSRYLVKRTGEKVFLECVQDMDHENMFWYRQDPGLGLRLIYFSYDVKMKEKGDIPEGYSVSREKKERFSLILESASTNQTSMYLCASIAAEAGNEKLFFGSGTQLSVL.

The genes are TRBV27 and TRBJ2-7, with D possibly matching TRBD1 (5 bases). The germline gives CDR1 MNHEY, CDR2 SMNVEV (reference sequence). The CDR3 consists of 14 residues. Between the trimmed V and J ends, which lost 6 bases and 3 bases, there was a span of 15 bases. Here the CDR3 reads CASSLYTGYYEQYF. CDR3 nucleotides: TGTGCCAGCAGCCTCTACACAGGATACTACGAGCAGTACTTC.

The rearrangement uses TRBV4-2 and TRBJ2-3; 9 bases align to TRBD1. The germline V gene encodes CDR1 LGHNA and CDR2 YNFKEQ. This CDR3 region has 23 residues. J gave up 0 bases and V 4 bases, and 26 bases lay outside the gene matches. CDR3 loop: CASSRRTGEGSRTRRASTDTQYF. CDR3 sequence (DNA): TGTGCCAGCAGCCGAAGGACAGGGGAGGGTTCTAGGACCCGCAGGGCTAGCACAGATACGCAGTATTTT.

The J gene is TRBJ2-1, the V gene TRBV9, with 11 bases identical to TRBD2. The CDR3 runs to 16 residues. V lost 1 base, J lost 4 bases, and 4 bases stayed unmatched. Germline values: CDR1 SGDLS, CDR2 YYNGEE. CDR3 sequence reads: CASSVTTSGIYNEQFF. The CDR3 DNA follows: TGTGCCAGCAGCGTAACGACTAGCGGGATTTACAATGAGCAGTTCTTC.

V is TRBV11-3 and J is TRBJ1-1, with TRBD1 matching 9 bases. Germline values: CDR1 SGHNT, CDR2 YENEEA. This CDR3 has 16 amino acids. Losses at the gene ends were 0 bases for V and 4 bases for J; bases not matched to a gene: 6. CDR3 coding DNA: TGTGCCAGCAGCTTAGATAAGGGACAGGGTGGCACTGAAGCTTTCTTT. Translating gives CASSLDKGQGGTEAFF. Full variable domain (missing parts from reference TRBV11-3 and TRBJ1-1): EAGVVQSPRYKIIEKKQPVAFWCNPISGHNTLYWYLQNLGQGPELLIRYENEEAVDDSQLPKDRFSAERLKGVDSTLKIQPAELGDSAVYLCASSLDKGQGGTEAFFGQGTRLTVV.

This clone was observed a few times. The CDR3 protein is CASSIRAAVEQYF. The CDR3 nucleotides are TGTGCCAGTAGTATTCGGGCAGCGGTCGAGCAGTACTTC. The chain carries TRBV19 and TRBJ2-7; tentatively, D is TRBD2 (5 bases). V was cut by 3 bases and J by 6 bases, with 12 bases left in between. This CDR3 region has 13 residues. Germline-derived CDR1 and CDR2 are LNHDA and SQIVND (reference sequence). Full variable domain (outside the CDR3, taken from reference TRBV19 and TRBJ2-7): DGGITQSPKYLFRKEGQNVTLSCEQNLNHDAMYWYRQDPGQGLRLIYYSQIVNDFQKGDIAEGYSVSREKKESFPLTVTSAQKNPTAFYLCASSIRAAVEQYFGPGTRLTVT.

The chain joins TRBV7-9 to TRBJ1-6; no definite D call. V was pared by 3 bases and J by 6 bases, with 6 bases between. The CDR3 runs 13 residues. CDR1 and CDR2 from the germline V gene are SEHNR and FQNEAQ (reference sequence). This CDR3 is CASSFIGNSPLHF. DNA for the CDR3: TGTGCCAGCAGCTTTATCGGTAATTCACCCCTCCACTTT. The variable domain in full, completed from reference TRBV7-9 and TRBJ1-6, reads DTGVSQNPRHKITKRGQNVTFRCDPISEHNRLYWYRQTLGQGPEFLTYFQNEAQLEKSRLLSDRFSAERPKGSFSTLEIQRTEQGDSAMYLCASSFIGNSPLHFGNGTRLTVT.

The CDR3 DNA reads as TGTGCCAGCAGCCAGCAGGCAGGGGCGAATTCACCCCTCCACTTT. Its protein product is CASSQQAGANSPLHF. The chain has TRBV7-3 and TRBJ1-6, with a possible D match to TRBD1 (6 bases). Germline V gives CDR1 SGHTA, CDR2 FQGTGA. Trimming took off 5 bases at V and 7 bases at J, with 15 bases between the two ends. This CDR3 is 15 amino acids long.

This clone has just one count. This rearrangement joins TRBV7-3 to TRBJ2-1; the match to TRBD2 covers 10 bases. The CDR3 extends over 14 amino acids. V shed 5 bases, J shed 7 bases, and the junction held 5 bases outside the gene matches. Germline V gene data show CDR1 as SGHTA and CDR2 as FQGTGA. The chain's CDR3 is CASSPWGLANEQFF. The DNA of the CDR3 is TGTGCCAGCAGCCCCTGGGGACTAGCGAATGAGCAGTTCTTC. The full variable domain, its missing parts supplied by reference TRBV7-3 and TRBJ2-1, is GAGVSQTPSNKVTEKGKYVELRCDPISGHTALYWYRQSLGQGPEFLIYFQGTGAADDSGLPNDRFFAVRPEGSVSTLKIQRTERGDSAVYLCASSPWGLANEQFFGPGTRLTVL.

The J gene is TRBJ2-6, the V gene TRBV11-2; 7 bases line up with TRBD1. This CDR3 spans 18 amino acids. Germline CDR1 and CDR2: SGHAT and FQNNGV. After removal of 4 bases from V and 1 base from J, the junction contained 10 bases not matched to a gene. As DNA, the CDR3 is TGTGCCAGCAGCTCTCCCGGGACAGTGACGTCTGGGGCCAACGTCCTGACTTTC. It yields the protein CASSSPGTVTSGANVLTF.

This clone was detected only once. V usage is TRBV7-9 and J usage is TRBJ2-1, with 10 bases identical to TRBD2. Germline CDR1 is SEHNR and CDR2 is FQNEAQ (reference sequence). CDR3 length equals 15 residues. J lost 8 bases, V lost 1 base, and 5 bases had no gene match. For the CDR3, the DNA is TGTGCCAGCAGCTTAGGCCTAGCGGGAGCAGATGAGCAGTTCTTC. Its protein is CASSLGLAGADEQFF.

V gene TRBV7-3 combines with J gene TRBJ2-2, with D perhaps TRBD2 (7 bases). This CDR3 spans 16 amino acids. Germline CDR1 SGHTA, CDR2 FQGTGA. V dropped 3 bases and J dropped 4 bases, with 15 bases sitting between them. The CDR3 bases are TGTGCCAGCAGCTTTACCCCTAGGGGGGGCACCGGGGAGCTGTTTTTT. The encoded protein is CASSFTPRGGTGELFF.

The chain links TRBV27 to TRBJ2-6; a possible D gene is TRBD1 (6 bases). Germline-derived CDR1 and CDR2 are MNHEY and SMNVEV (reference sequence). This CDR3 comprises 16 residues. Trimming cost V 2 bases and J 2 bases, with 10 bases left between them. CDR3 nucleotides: TGTGCCAGCAGTTTAATCTACAGGGCTGGGGCCAACGTCCTGACTTTC. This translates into CASSLIYRAGANVLTF.

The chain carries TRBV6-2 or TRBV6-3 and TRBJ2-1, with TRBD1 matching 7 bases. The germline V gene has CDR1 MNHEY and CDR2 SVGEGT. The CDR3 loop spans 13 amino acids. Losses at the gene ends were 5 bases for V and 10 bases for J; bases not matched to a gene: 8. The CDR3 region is CASSPSRRGEQFF. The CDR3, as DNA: TGTGCCAGCAGTCCCTCCCGCAGGGGGGAGCAGTTCTTC.